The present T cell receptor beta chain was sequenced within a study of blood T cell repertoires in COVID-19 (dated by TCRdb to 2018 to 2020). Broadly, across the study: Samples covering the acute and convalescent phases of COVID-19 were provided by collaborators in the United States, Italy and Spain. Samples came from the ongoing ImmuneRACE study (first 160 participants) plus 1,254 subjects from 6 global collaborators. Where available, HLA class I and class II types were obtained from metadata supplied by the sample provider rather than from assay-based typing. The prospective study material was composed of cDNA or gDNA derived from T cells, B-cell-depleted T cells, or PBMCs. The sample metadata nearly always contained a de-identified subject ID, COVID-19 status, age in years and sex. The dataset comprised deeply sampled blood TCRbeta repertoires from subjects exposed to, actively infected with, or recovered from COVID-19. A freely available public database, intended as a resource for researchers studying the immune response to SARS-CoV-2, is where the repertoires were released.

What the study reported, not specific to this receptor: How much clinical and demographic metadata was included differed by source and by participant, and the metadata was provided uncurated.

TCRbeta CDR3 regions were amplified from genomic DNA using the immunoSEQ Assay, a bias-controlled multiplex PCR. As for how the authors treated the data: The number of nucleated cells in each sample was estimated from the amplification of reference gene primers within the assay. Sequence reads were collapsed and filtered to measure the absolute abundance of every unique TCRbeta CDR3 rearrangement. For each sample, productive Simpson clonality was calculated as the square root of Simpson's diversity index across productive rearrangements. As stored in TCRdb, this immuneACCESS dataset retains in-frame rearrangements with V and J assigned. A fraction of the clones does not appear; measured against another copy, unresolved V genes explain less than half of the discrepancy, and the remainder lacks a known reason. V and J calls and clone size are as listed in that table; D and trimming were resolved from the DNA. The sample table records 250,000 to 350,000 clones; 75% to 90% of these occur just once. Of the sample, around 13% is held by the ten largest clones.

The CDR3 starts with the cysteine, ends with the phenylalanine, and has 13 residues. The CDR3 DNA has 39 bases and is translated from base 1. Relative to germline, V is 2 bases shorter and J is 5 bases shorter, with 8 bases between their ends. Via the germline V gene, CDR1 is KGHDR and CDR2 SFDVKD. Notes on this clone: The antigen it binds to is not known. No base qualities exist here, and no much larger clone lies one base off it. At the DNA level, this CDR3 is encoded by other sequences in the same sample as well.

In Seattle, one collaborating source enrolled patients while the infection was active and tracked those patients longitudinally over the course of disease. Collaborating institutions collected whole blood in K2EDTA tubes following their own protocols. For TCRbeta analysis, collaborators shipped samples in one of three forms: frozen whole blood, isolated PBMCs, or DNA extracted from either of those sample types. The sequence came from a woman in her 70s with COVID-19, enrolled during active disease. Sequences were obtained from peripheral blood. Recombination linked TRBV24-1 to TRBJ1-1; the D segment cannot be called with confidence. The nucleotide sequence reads TGTGCCACCAGTGATTCGCGGAGGACTGAAGCTTTCTTT. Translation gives CATSDSRRTEAFF.